This note documents a single TCR beta chain sequence. This entry comes from a study of T cell responses to AZD1222 COVID-19 vaccine. Using immunoSEQ multiplex PCR, the repertoire was profiled, and TCRdb retains in-frame clones only, with some absent. The sample has around 160,000 clones, under 95% seen once. This specimen consisted of peripheral blood, obtained on day 0 of AZD1222 vaccination. The origin of this receptor is an adult in good health.

CDR3 loop: CASSLGSTNEKLFF. The CDR3 DNA reads as TGCGCCAGCAGCCTGGGGTCTACTAATGAAAAACTGTTTTTT. This chain connects TRBV4-3 to TRBJ1-4; no clear D. V lost 4 bases, J lost 2 bases, and 8 bases lay in between. This CDR3 region has 14 residues. CDR1 is LGHNA, CDR2 YSLEER, per germline.